This T cell receptor beta chain was recorded in a study of response to subunit inactivated influenza vaccine. General study points: It was suggested by the authors that few new T cells are recruited by each seasonal influenza vaccination.

TCRdb reanalysed the RT-PCR reads using MiXCR and keeps one entry per CDR3 protein. The data show 450,000 to 600,000 distinct CDR3 sequences, 16% seen once. With regard to this clonotype: Its antigen is not known.

Germline assignment: CDR1 DFQATT and CDR2 SNEGSKA (reference sequence). Deletions cut 4 bases from V and 0 bases from J, with 10 bases between. The CDR3 totals 13 residues. The receptor was isolated from a man aged 45 to 70 who received an inactivated influenza vaccine. The chain employs TRBV20-1 and TRBJ2-7; TRBD1 might be the D (5 bases). The material was CD4+ T cells sorted from PBMCs, obtained around 25 months after vaccination. The CDR3 sequence is CSATTTASYEQYF. CDR3 DNA sequence: TGCAGTGCTACAACGACAGCCTCCTACGAGCAGTACTTC.